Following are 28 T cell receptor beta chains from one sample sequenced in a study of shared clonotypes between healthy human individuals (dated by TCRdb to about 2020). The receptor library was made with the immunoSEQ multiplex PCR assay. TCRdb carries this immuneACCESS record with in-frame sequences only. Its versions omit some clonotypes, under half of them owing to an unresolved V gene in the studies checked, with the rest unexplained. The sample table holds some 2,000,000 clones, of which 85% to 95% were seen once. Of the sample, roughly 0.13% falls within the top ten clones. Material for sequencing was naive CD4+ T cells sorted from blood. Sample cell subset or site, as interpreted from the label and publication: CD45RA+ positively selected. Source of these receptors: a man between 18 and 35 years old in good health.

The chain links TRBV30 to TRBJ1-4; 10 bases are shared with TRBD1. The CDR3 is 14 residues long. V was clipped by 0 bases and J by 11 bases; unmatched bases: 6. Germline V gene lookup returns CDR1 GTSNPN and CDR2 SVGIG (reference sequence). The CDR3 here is CAWSVGQGEDKLFF. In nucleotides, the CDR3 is TGTGCCTGGAGTGTAGGACAGGGGGAGGATAAACTGTTTTTT.

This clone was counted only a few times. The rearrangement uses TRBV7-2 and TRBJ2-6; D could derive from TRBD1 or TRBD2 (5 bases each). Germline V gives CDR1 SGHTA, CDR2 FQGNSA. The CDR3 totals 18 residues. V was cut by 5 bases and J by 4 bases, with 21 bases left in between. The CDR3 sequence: CASSPWRQGGSGANVLTF. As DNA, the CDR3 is TGTGCCAGCAGCCCCTGGAGGCAGGGTGGTTCCGGGGCCAACGTCCTGACTTTC.

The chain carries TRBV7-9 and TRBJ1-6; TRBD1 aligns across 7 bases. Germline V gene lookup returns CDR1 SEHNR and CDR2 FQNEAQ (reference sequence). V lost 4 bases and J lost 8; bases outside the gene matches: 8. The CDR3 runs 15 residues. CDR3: CASSSRQGSDSPLHF. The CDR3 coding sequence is TGTGCCAGCAGCTCCCGACAGGGCAGCGATTCACCCCTCCACTTT.

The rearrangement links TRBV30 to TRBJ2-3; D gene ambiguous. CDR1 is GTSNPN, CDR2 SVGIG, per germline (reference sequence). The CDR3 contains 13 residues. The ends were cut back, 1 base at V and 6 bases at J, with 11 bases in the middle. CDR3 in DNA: TGTGCCTGGAGTGAGAGGAGTAGGGATACGCAGTATTTT. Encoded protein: CAWSERSRDTQYF.

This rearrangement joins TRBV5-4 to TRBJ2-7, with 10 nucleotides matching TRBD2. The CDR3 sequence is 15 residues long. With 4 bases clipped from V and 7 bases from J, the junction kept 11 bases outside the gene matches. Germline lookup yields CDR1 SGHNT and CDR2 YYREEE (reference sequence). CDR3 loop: CASSRDVAGGREQYF. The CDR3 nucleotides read TGTGCCAGCAGCCGCGATGTAGCGGGAGGAAGGGAGCAGTACTTC.

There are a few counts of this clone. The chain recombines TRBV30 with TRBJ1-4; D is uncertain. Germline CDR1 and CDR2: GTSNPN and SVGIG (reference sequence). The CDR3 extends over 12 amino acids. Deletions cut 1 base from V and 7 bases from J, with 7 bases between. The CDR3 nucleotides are TGTGCCTGGAGTGGGCGCAGTGAAAAACTGTTTTTT. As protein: CAWSGRSEKLFF.

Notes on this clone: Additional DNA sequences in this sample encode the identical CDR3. CDR3 loop: CASSLSTGGYGYTF. In DNA, the CDR3 is TGTGCCAGCAGTTTGTCGACAGGAGGCTATGGCTACACCTTC. The rearrangement links TRBV28 to TRBJ1-2, with D tentatively TRBD1 (6 bases). V was shortened by 3 bases and J by 4 bases, with 12 bases between the two germline ends. Germline V gives CDR1 MDHEN, CDR2 SYDVKM. The CDR3 is 14 residues long.

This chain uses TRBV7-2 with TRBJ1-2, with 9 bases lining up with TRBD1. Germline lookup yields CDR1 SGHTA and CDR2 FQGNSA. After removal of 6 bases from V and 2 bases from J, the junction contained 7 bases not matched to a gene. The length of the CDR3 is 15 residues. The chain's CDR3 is CASSPGTGQNYGYTF. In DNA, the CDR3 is TGTGCCAGCAGTCCCGGGACAGGGCAAAACTATGGCTACACCTTC.

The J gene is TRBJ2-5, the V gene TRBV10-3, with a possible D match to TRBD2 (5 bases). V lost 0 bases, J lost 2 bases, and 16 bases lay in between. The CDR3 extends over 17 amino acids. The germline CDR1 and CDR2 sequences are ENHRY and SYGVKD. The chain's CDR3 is CAISESIGVLGQETQYF. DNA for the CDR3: TGTGCCATCAGTGAGTCGATCGGGGTATTGGGGCAAGAGACCCAGTACTTC.

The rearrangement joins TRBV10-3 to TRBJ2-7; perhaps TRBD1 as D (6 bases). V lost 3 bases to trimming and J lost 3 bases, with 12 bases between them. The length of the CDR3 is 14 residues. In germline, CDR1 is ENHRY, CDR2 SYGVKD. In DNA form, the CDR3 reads TGTGCCATCAGTGAAGGGACACATTACTACGAGCAGTACTTC. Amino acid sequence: CAISEGTHYYEQYF.

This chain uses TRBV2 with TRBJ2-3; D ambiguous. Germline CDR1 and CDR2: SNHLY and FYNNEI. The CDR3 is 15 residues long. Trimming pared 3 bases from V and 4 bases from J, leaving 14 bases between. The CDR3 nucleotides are TGTGCCAGCAGTGAGGCATCCCGTGTCGCAGATACGCAGTATTTT. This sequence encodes CASSEASRVADTQYF. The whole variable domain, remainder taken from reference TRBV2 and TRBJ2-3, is EPEVTQTPSHQVTQMGQEVILRCVPISNHLYFYWYRQILGQKVEFLVSFYNNEISEKSEIFDDQFSVERPDGSNFTLKIRSTKLEDSAMYFCASSEASRVADTQYFGPGTRLTVL.

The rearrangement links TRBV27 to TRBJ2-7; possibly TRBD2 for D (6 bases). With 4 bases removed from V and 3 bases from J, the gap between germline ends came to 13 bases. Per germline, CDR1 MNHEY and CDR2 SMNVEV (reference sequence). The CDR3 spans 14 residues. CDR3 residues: CASSYGTGDYEQYF. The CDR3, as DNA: TGTGCCAGCAGTTATGGGACTGGGGACTACGAGCAGTACTTC.

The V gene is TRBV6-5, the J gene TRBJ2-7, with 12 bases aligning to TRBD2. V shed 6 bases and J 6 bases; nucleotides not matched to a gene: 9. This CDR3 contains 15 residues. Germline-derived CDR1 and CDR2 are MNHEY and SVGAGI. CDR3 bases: TGTGCCAGCAGCACATCTAGCGGGAGGGCCATCGAGCAGTACTTC. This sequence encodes CASSTSSGRAIEQYF.

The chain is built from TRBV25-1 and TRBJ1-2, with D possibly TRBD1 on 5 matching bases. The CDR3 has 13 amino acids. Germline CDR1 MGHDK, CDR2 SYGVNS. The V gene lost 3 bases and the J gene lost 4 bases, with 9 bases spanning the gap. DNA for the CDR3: TGTGCCAGCAGTGATCGGGACTTCTATGGCTACACCTTC. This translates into CASSDRDFYGYTF.

The CDR3 reads CASSYPGFDYEQYF. The CDR3 DNA sequence: TGTGCCAGCAGCTACCCCGGGTTCGACTACGAGCAGTACTTC. The V and J genes are TRBV11-2 and TRBJ2-7; D is uncertain. This CDR3 comprises 14 residues. Germline CDR1 and CDR2: SGHAT and FQNNGV. Trimming pared 4 bases from V and 3 bases from J, leaving 13 bases between. Full variable domain (missing parts from reference TRBV11-2 and TRBJ2-7): EAGVAQSPRYKIIEKRQSVAFWCNPISGHATLYWYQQILGQGPKLLIQFQNNGVVDDSQLPKDRFSAERLKGVDSTLKIQPAKLEDSAVYLCASSYPGFDYEQYFGPGTRLTVT.

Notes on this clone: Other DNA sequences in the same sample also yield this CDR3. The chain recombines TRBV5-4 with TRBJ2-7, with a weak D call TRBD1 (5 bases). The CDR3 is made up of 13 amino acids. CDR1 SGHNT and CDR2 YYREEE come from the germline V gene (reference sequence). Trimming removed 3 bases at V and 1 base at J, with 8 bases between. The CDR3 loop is CASSSGQSYEQYF. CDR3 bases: TGTGCCAGCAGCTCCGGACAATCCTACGAGCAGTACTTC.

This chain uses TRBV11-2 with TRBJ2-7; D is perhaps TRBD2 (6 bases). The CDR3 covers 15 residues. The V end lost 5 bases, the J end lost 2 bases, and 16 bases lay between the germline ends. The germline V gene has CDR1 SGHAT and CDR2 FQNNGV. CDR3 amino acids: CASSLQSGPTYEQYF. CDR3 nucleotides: TGTGCCAGCAGCCTCCAAAGCGGGCCAACCTACGAGCAGTACTTC.

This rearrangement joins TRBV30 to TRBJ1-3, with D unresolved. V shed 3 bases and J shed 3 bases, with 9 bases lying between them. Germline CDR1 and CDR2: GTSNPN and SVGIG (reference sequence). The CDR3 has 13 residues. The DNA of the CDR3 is TGTGCCTGGAGGTCCCCCGGTGGAAACACCATATATTTT. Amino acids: CAWRSPGGNTIYF.

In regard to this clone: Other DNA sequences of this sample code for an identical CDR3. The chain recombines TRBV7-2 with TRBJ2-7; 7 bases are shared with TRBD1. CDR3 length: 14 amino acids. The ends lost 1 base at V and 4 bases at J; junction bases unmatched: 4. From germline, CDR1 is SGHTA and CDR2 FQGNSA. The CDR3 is CASSLGRGNYEQYF. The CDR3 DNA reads TGTGCCAGCAGCTTAGGCAGGGGGAATTACGAGCAGTACTTC.

CDR3 nucleotide sequence: TGCGCCAGCAGTGACCTACTAGCGGGAGCCTACAATGAGCAGTTCTTC. Translated, it gives CASSDLLAGAYNEQFF. The chain employs TRBV10-1 and TRBJ2-1; 11 nucleotides align to TRBD2. Germline V gene data show CDR1 as WNHNN and CDR2 as SYGVQD (reference sequence). V dropped 3 bases and J dropped 2; count of bases not matched to a gene: 3. This CDR3 is 16 amino acids long.

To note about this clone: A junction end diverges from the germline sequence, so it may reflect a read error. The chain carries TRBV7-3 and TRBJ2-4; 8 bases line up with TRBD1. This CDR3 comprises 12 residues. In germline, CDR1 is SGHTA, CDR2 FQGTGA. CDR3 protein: CASSFPGTGLHF. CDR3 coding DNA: TGTGCCAGCAGCTTTCCTGGGACAGGCCTTCACTTC. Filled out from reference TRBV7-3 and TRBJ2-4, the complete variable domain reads GAGVSQTPSNKVTEKGKYVELRCDPISGHTALYWYRQSLGQGPEFLIYFQGTGAADDSGLPNDRFFAVRPEGSVSTLKIQRTERGDSAVYLCASSFPGTGLHFGAGTRLSVL.

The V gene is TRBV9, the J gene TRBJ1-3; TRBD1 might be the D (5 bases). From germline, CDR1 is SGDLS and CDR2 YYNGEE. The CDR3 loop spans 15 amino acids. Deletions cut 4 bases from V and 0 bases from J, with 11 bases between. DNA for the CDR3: TGTGCCAGCAGCCTCACAGGTTTCTCTGGAAACACCATATATTTT. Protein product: CASSLTGFSGNTIYF.

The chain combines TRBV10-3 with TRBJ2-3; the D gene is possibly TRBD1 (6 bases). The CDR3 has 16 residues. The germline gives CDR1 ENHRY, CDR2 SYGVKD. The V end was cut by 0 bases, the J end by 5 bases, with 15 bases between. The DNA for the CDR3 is TGTGCCATCAGTGAGTCTGGGACACTCGCGGGAGATACGCAGTATTTT. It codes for CAISESGTLAGDTQYF.

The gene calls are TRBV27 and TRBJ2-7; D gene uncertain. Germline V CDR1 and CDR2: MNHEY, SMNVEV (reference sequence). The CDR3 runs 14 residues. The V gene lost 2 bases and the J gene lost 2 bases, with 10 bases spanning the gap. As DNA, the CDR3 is TGTGCCAGCAGTTTAACATCCATACCCTACGAGCAGTACTTC. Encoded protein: CASSLTSIPYEQYF.

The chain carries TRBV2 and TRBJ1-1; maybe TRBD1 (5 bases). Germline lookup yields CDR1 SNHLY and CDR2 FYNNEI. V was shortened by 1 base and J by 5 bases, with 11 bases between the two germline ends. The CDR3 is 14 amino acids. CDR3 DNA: TGTGCCAGCAGTGAAGGGGACTATGGGACTGAAGCTTTCTTT. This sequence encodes CASSEGDYGTEAFF.

CDR3 protein: CASRHPSDHEQYF. The CDR3 DNA reads as TGTGCCAGCAGACACCCCTCCGACCACGAGCAGTACTTC. The genes are TRBV10-3 and TRBJ2-7; no definite D call. This CDR3 comprises 13 residues. Trimming removed 10 bases at V and 5 bases at J, with 18 bases between. In germline, CDR1 is ENHRY, CDR2 SYGVKD.

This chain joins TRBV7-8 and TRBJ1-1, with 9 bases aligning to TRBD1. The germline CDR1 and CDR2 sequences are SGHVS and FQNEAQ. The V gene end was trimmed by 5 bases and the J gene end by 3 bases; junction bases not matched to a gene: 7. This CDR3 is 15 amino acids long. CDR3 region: CASSARTGEDTEAFF. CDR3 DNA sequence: TGTGCCAGCAGCGCGAGGACAGGGGAGGACACTGAAGCTTTCTTT.

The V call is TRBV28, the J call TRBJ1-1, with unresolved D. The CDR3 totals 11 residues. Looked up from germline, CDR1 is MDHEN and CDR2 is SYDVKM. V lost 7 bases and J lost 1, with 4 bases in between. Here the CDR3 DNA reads TGTGCCAGCAAGCAGAACACTGAAGCTTTCTTT. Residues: CASKQNTEAFF.